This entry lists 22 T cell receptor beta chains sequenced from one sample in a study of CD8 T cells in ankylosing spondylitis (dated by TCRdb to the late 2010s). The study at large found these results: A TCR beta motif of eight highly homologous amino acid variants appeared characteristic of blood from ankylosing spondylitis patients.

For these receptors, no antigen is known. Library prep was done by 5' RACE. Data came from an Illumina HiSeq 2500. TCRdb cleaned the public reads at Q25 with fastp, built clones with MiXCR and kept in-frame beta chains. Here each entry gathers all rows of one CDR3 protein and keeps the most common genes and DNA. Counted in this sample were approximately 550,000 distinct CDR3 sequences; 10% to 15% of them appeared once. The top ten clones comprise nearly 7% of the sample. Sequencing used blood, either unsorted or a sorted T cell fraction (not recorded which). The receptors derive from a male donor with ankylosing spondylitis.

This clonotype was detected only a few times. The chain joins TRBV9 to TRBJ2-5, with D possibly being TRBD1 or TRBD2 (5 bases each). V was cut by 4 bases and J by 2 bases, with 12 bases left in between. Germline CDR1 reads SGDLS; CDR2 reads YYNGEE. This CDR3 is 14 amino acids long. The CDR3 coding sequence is TGTGCCAGCAGCTTCCGGGACGTACAAGAGACCCAGTACTTC. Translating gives CASSFRDVQETQYF.

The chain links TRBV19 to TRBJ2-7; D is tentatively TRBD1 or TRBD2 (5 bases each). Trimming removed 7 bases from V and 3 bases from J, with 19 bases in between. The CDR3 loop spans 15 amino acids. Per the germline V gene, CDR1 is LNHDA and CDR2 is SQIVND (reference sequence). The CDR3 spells CASTPNRDRVYEQYF. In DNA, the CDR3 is TGTGCCAGTACCCCTAACCGGGACCGTGTCTACGAGCAGTACTTC.

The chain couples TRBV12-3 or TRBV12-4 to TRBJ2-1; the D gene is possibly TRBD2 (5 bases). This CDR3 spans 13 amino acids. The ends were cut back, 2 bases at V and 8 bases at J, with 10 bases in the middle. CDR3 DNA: TGTGCCAGCAGTTTACGGGGTAGCGATGAGCAGTTCTTC. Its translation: CASSLRGSDEQFF.

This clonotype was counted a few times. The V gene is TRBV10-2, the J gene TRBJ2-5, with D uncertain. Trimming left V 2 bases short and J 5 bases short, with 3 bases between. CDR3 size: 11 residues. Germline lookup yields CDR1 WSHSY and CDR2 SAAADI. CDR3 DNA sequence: TGCGCCAGCAGTGAGATGGAGACCCAGTACTTC. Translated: CASSEMETQYF.

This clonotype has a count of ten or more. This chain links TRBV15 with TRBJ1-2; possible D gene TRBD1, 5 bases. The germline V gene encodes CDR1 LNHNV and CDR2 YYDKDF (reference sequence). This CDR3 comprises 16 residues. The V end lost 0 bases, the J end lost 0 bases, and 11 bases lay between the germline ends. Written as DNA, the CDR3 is TGTGCCACCAGCAGAGATCGGGACCCAGCTAACTATGGCTACACCTTC. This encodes CATSRDRDPANYGYTF.

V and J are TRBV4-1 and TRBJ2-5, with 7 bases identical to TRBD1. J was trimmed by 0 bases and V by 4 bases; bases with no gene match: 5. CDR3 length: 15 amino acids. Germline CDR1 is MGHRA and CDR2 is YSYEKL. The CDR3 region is CASSPRGRDQETQYF. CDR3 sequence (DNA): TGCGCCAGCAGCCCGAGGGGGCGCGACCAAGAGACCCAGTACTTC.

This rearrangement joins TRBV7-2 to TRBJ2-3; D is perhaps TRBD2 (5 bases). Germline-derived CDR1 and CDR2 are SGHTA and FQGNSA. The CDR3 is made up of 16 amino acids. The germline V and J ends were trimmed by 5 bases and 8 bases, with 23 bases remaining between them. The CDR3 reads CASSPTGVAKPLTQYF. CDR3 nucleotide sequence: TGTGCCAGCAGCCCCACCGGGGTAGCGAAGCCTCTTACGCAGTATTTT.

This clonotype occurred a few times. CDR3 DNA: TGTGCCAGCAGTAGAGGGGCTGGTTCACCCCTCCACTTT. It translates to CASSRGAGSPLHF. The V gene is TRBV27, the J gene TRBJ1-6, with D possibly being TRBD1 (5 bases). This CDR3 is 13 amino acids long. Trimming took 5 bases from V and 9 from J, leaving 11 bases between them. CDR1 is MNHEY and CDR2 is SMNVEV in the germline V gene (reference sequence).

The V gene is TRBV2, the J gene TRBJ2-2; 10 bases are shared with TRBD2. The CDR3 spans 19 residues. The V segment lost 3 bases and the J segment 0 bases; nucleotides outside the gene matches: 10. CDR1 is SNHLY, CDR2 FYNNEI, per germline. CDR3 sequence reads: CASSDVGLAVSANTGELFF. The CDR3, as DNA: TGTGCCAGCAGTGATGTTGGACTAGCGGTTTCCGCGAACACCGGGGAGCTGTTTTTT. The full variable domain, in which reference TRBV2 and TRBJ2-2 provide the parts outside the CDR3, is EPEVTQTPSHQVTQMGQEVILRCVPISNHLYFYWYRQILGQKVEFLVSFYNNEISEKSEIFDDQFSVERPDGSNFTLKIRSTKLEDSAMYFCASSDVGLAVSANTGELFFGEGSRLTVL.

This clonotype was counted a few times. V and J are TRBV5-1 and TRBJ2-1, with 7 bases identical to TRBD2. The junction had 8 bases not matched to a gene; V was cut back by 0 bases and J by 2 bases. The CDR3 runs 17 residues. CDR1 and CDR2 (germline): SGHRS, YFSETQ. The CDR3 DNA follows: TGCGCCAGCAGCTTGGCTGGTGGCGGGAGTCCCTACAATGAGCAGTTCTTC. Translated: CASSLAGGGSPYNEQFF.

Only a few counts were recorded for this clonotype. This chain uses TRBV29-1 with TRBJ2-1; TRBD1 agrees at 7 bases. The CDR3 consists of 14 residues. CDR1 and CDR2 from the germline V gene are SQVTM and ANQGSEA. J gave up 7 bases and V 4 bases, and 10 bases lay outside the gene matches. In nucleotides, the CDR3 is TGCAGCGTTGTACAAGACAGGGCCCCTAATGAGCAGTTCTTC. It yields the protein CSVVQDRAPNEQFF.

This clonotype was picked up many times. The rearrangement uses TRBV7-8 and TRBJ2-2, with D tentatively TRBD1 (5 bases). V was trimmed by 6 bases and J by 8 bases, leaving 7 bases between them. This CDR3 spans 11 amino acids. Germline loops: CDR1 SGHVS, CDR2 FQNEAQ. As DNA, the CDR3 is TGTGCCAGCAGTCCAGGGGGGGAGCTGTTTTTT. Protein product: CASSPGGELFF.

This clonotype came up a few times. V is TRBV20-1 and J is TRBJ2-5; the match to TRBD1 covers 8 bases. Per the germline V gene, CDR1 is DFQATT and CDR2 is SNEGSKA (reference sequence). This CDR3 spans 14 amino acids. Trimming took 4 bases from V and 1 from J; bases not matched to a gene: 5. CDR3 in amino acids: CSANPGTGQETQYF. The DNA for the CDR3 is TGCAGTGCTAACCCTGGGACAGGCCAAGAGACCCAGTACTTC.

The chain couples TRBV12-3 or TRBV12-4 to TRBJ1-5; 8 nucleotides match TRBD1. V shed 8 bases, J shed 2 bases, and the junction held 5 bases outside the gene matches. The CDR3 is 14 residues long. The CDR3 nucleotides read TGTGCCAGCCAAGACAGGGGAGGCAATCAGCCCCAGCATTTT. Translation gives CASQDRGGNQPQHF.

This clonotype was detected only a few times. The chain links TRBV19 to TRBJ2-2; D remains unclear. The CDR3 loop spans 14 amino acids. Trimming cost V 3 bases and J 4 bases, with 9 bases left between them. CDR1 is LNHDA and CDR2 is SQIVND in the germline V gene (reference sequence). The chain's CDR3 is CASSMRLGTGELFF. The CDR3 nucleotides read TGTGCCAGTAGTATGAGGCTCGGCACCGGGGAGCTGTTTTTT.

This CDR3 reads CASSEIGNRETQYF. DNA for the CDR3: TGTGCCAGCAGCGAGATAGGCAACAGAGAGACCCAGTACTTC. The chain combines TRBV28 with TRBJ2-5; D is unclear. This CDR3 is built from 14 residues. The V gene lost 6 bases and the J gene lost 4 bases, with 15 bases spanning the gap. Germline values: CDR1 MDHEN, CDR2 SYDVKM.

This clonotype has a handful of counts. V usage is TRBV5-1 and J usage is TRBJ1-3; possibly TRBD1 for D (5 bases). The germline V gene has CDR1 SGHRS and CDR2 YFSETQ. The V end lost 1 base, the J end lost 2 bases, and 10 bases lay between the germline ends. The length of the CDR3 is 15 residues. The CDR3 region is CASSLQAGTGNTIYF. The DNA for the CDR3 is TGCGCCAGCAGCTTGCAGGCAGGGACTGGAAACACCATATATTTT.

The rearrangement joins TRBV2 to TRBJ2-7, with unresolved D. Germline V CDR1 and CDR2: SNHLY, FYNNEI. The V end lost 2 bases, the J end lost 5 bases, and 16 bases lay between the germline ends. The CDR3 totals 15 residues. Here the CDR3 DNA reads TGTGCCAGCAGTGAAAGTAACCAGAAGGTCCACGAGCAGTACTTC. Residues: CASSESNQKVHEQYF.

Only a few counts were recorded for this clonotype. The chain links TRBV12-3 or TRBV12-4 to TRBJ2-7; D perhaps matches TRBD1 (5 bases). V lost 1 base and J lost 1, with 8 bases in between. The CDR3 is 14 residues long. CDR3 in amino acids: CASSLEAGSYEQYF. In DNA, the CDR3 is TGTGCCAGCAGTTTAGAGGCAGGGTCCTACGAGCAGTACTTC.

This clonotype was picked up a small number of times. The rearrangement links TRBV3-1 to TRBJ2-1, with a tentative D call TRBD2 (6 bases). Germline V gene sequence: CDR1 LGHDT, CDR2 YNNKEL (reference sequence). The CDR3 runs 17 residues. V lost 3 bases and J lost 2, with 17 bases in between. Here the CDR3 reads CASSHRGRAATYNEQFF. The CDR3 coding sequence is TGTGCCAGCAGCCACCGGGGGAGAGCGGCCACCTACAATGAGCAGTTCTTC.

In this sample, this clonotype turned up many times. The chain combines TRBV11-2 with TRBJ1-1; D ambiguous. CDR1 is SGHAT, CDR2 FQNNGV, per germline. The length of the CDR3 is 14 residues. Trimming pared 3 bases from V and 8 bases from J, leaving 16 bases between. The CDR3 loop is CASSFVREGGEAFF. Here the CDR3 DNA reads TGTGCCAGCAGCTTTGTGAGGGAAGGTGGGGAAGCTTTCTTT.

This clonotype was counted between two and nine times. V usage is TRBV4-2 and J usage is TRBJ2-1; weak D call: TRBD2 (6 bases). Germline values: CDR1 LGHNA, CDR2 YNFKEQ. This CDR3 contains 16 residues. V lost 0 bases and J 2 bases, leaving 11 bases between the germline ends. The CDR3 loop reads CASSQETSIAYNEQFF. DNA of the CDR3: TGTGCCAGCAGCCAAGAAACTAGCATCGCCTACAATGAGCAGTTCTTC.